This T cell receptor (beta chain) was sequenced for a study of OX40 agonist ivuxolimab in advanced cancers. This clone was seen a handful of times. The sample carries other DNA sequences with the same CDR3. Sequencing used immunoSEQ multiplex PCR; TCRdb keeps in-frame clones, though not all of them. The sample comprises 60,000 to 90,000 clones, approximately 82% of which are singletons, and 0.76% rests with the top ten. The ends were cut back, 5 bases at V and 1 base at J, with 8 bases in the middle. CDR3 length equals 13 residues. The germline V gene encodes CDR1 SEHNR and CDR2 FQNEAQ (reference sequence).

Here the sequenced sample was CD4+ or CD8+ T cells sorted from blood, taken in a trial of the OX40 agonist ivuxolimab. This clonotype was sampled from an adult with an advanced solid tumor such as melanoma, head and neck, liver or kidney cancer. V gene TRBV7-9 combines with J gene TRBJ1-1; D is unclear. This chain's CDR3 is CASSLEGNTEAFF. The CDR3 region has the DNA TGTGCCAGCAGCCTGGAGGGGAACACTGAAGCTTTCTTT.